This paragraph covers one TCR beta chain sequence. Its antigen is unknown. The ends were cut back, 5 bases at V and 7 bases at J, with 18 bases in the middle. Germline values: CDR1 SGHTA, CDR2 FQGTGA. The length of the CDR3 is 15 residues. This specimen comes from a study of cytomegalovirus exposure and HLA in healthy donors. Study results and caveats: Reportedly, TCR beta sequences accurately predicted HLA-A and HLA-B alleles in most subjects. Fewer N-insertions (relative to the approximately 670-donor mean) were reportedly seen in an Asian-associated ancestry cluster in a later analysis. Productive status was seen about 87% or about 30% of the time for most TCR beta V segments in an earlier analysis.

PCR primers comprised 60 Vbeta and 13 Jbeta primers. Assay used: immunoSEQ multiplex PCR; TCRdb lists only in-frame clones, some missing. In the table there are more than 35,000 clones, almost 70% of which are singletons. The clonotype comes from a man in his forties or fifties in good health and CMV-seronegative. The sequenced sample was PBMCs. The chain employs TRBV7-3 and TRBJ2-1, with D possibly matching TRBD1 (5 bases). CDR3 sequence (DNA): TGTGCCAGCAGCCCCATGGCAGGGTCAAAAAATGAGCAGTTCTTC. Residues: CASSPMAGSKNEQFF.